This TCR beta chain was sequenced for a study of T-cell memory formation after mild COVID-19. Study details: Largely donor-specific TCR clusters were found. Findings and caveats of the study: Still unconfirmed is whether the second-wave clones peaking on day 37 recognized SARS-CoV-2. Researchers found some responding clones in pre-infection memory, a sign that cross-reactive memory joined.

The V gene end was trimmed by 1 base and the J gene end by 4 bases; junction bases not matched to a gene: 2. The CDR3 extends over 15 amino acids. Germline CDR1 SGHTA, CDR2 FQGNSA. TCRdb ran MiXCR on the 5' RACE reads and lists one entry per CDR3 protein. The table records roughly 250,000 distinct CDR3 sequences, around 15% of them present only once. A word on this clonotype: What it binds is not known.

Material for sequencing was PBMCs or a T cell subset sorted from them (not recorded which). This TCR was sampled from a man aged 18 to 29 who had mild COVID-19 (a few samples of this study predate the infection). Cell type and time point are not known. V and J are TRBV7-2 and TRBJ1-1, with 11 bases fitting TRBD1. The CDR3 sequence is CASSLVGTGGTEAFF. CDR3 DNA: TGTGCCAGCAGCTTAGTCGGGACAGGGGGCACTGAAGCTTTCTTT.